These 30 T cell receptor beta chains originate from one sample sequenced in a study of technical replicates of blood from four donors. Using immunoSEQ multiplex PCR, the repertoire was profiled, and TCRdb retains in-frame clones only, with some absent. This sample has approximately 75,000 clones; more than 90% occur once, and the top ten carry roughly 0.4%. The sequenced material came from T cells isolated from PBMCs. These receptor sequences come from a human donor in good health.

The chain couples TRBV20-1 to TRBJ2-7, with 8 bases identical to TRBD1. Germline assignment: CDR1 DFQATT and CDR2 SNEGSKA (reference sequence). The CDR3 loop spans 11 amino acids. The CDR3 loop reads CSDRGPYEQYF. CDR3 nucleotide sequence: TGCAGCGACAGGGGCCCCTACGAGCAGTACTTC.

In regard to this clone: Other DNA sequences of this sample code for an identical CDR3. The chain uses TRBV28 and TRBJ2-7; D is undetermined. Trimming left V 2 bases short and J 1 base short, with 3 bases between. The CDR3 contains 12 residues. Per germline, CDR1 MDHEN and CDR2 SYDVKM. Written as DNA, the CDR3 is TGTGCCAGCAGTTTACAGTCCTACGAGCAGTACTTC. It encodes CASSLQSYEQYF.

The gene calls are TRBV9 and TRBJ2-7; 11 bases match TRBD1. V lost 2 bases and J lost 1; bases outside the gene matches: 5. The CDR3 sequence is 16 residues long. Germline assignment: CDR1 SGDLS and CDR2 YYNGEE. CDR3 protein: CASSVGQGALSYEQYF. As DNA, the CDR3 is TGTGCCAGCAGCGTCGGACAGGGGGCGCTTTCCTACGAGCAGTACTTC. Complete variable domain (other parts from reference TRBV9 and TRBJ2-7): DSGVTQTPKHLITATGQRVTLRCSPRSGDLSVYWYQQSLDQGLQFLIQYYNGEERAKGNILERFSAQQFPDLHSELNLSSLELGDSALYFCASSVGQGALSYEQYFGPGTRLTVT.

This chain joins TRBV2 and TRBJ2-3; 13 bases match TRBD2. Unmatched junction bases numbered 6, after V lost 2 bases and J lost 1 base. In germline, CDR1 is SNHLY, CDR2 FYNNEI. The CDR3 consists of 18 residues. In nucleotides, the CDR3 is TGTGCCAGCAGTGAAAGAGGGACTAGCGGGATAGGCACAGATACGCAGTATTTT. This gives the protein CASSERGTSGIGTDTQYF. Using reference TRBV2 and TRBJ2-3 for the parts outside the CDR3, the full variable domain is EPEVTQTPSHQVTQMGQEVILRCVPISNHLYFYWYRQILGQKVEFLVSFYNNEISEKSEIFDDQFSVERPDGSNFTLKIRSTKLEDSAMYFCASSERGTSGIGTDTQYFGPGTRLTVL.

This chain uses TRBV6-5 with TRBJ1-2; TRBD1 matches at 8 bases. Germline CDR1 reads MNHEY; CDR2 reads SVGAGI. The V gene end was trimmed by 6 bases and the J gene end by 8 bases; junction bases not matched to a gene: 8. CDR3 size: 13 residues. The CDR3 coding sequence is TGTGCCAGCAGATCCGACGGGACAGGAGGCTACACCTTC. Protein sequence: CASRSDGTGGYTF.

The chain recombines TRBV7-8 with TRBJ1-5, with a weak D call TRBD1 (6 bases). This CDR3 is 16 amino acids long. CDR1 and CDR2 (germline): SGHVS, FQNEAQ. V dropped 1 base and J dropped 4 bases, with 14 bases sitting between them. CDR3 region: CASSLESQGRNQPQHF. The DNA for the CDR3 is TGTGCCAGCAGCTTAGAGTCACAGGGAAGGAATCAGCCCCAGCATTTT. The whole variable domain, remainder taken from reference TRBV7-8 and TRBJ1-5, is GAGVSQSPRYKVAKRGQDVALRCDPISGHVSLFWYQQALGQGPEFLTYFQNEAQLDKSGLPSDRFFAERPEGSVSTLKIQRTQQEDSAVYLCASSLESQGRNQPQHFGDGTRLSIL.

The V gene is TRBV28, the J gene TRBJ2-5; 12 nucleotides line up with TRBD2. This CDR3 has 17 residues. With 5 bases clipped from V and 5 bases from J, the junction kept 12 bases outside the gene matches. Germline loops: CDR1 MDHEN, CDR2 SYDVKM. The CDR3 bases are TGTGCCAGCAGTCACAAATACAGACTAGCGGGAGTGGAGACCCAGTACTTC. It translates to CASSHKYRLAGVETQYF.

The rearrangement uses TRBV5-5 and TRBJ1-2; D is uncertain. V was trimmed by 5 bases and J by 3 bases, leaving 11 bases between them. CDR3 length: 13 residues. The germline gives CDR1 SGHKS, CDR2 YYEKEE (reference sequence). Written as DNA, the CDR3 is TGTGCCAGCAGGCTCGACACCCACTATGGCTACACCTTC. It codes for CASRLDTHYGYTF.

The gene calls are TRBV5-1 and TRBJ2-4, with a weak D call TRBD2 (5 bases). The CDR3 is 15 residues long. With 4 bases removed from V and 0 bases from J, the gap between germline ends came to 11 bases. Looked up from germline, CDR1 is SGHRS and CDR2 is YFSETQ. CDR3 amino acids: CASSLGELAKNIQYF. DNA for the CDR3: TGCGCCAGCAGCCTCGGGGAACTAGCCAAAAACATTCAGTACTTC. The complete variable domain, with remaining parts taken from reference TRBV5-1 and TRBJ2-4, reads KAGVTQTPRYLIKTRGQQVTLSCSPISGHRSVSWYQQTPGQGLQFLFEYFSETQRNKGNFPGRFSGRQFSNSRSEMNVSTLELGDSALYLCASSLGELAKNIQYFGAGTRLSVL.

J is TRBJ1-5 and V is TRBV19; no firm D call. The CDR3 consists of 17 residues. CDR1 is LNHDA, CDR2 SQIVND, per germline (reference sequence). V was shortened by 3 bases and J by 4 bases, with 19 bases between the two germline ends. CDR3 sequence (DNA): TGTGCCAGTAGTATGCGAGGTTTCGGGGTTTTAAATCAGCCCCAGCATTTT. Protein: CASSMRGFGVLNQPQHF.

This CDR3 is CASSWGRKRNTEAFF. Written as DNA, the CDR3 is TGTGCCAGCAGTTGGGGGCGGAAGAGAAACACTGAAGCTTTCTTT. The chain is built from TRBV28 and TRBJ1-1, with D perhaps matching TRBD1 (6 bases). V was shortened by 4 bases and J by 2 bases, with 14 bases between the two germline ends. This CDR3 spans 15 amino acids. Germline loops: CDR1 MDHEN, CDR2 SYDVKM. The full variable domain, completed using reference TRBV28 and TRBJ1-1, is DVKVTQSSRYLVKRTGEKVFLECVQDMDHENMFWYRQDPGLGLRLIYFSYDVKMKEKGDIPEGYSVSREKKERFSLILESASTNQTSMYLCASSWGRKRNTEAFFGQGTRLTVV.

V and J are TRBV25-1 and TRBJ2-2; 7 nucleotides align to TRBD2. CDR1 and CDR2 (germline): MGHDK, SYGVNS. V shed 5 bases, J shed 3 bases, and the junction held 3 bases outside the gene matches. The length of the CDR3 is 14 residues. The CDR3 sequence: CASSLAGDTGELFF. CDR3 DNA sequence: TGTGCCAGCAGTCTGGCGGGAGACACCGGGGAGCTGTTTTTT.

The chain links TRBV19 to TRBJ2-1; 15 bases align to TRBD2. The CDR3 runs to 15 residues. V trimming: 5 bases; J trimming: 8 bases; junction bases outside the gene matches: 4. CDR1 and CDR2 (germline): LNHDA, SQIVND (reference sequence). The CDR3 loop is CASSLGLAGGYEQFF. Written as DNA, the CDR3 is TGTGCCAGTAGTCTGGGACTAGCGGGAGGATATGAGCAGTTCTTC.

The genes are TRBV5-4 and TRBJ1-4, with 8 bases matching TRBD1. Looked up from germline, CDR1 is SGHNT and CDR2 is YYREEE (reference sequence). This CDR3 has 14 residues. V shed 4 bases, J shed 4 bases, and the junction held 3 bases outside the gene matches. The CDR3 nucleotides are TGTGCCAGCAGCCCCGACAGGGGTAATGAAAAACTGTTTTTT. This encodes CASSPDRGNEKLFF.

The rearrangement joins TRBV10-2 to TRBJ2-1; D may be TRBD1 (6 bases). Germline CDR1 WSHSY, CDR2 SAAADI. V lost 0 bases and J 5 bases, leaving 14 bases between the germline ends. The CDR3 totals 16 residues. CDR3 coding DNA: TGCGCCAGCAGTGAGTCCTGGGGGCATATCGACAATGAGCAGTTCTTC. Translation gives CASSESWGHIDNEQFF.

V and J are TRBV11-1 and TRBJ2-2; D remains ambiguous. V was pared by 5 bases and J by 5 bases, with 9 bases between. The CDR3 consists of 13 residues. Germline V gene lookup returns CDR1 SGHAT and CDR2 FQDESV (reference sequence). The CDR3 sequence is CASSPVWTGELFF. In nucleotides, the CDR3 is TGTGCCAGCAGCCCGGTTTGGACCGGGGAGCTGTTTTTT. Using reference TRBV11-1 and TRBJ2-2 for the parts outside the CDR3, the full variable domain is EAEVAQSPRYKITEKSQAVAFWCDPISGHATLYWYRQILGQGPELLVQFQDESVVDDSQLPKDRFSAERLKGVDSTLKIQPAELGDSAMYLCASSPVWTGELFFGEGSRLTVL.

This CDR3 reads CASIGRGGQDEAFF. For the CDR3, the DNA is TGTGCCAGCATCGGACGGGGGGGGCAGGATGAAGCTTTCTTT. J is TRBJ1-1 and V is TRBV28, with a tentative D call TRBD1 (6 bases). V was clipped by 7 bases and J by 7 bases, with 19 bases between them. CDR1 and CDR2 (germline): MDHEN, SYDVKM. This CDR3 is built from 14 residues.

This clone was found once. The chain couples TRBV7-2 to TRBJ2-5; 10 bases line up with TRBD2. The CDR3 length is 18 residues. Losses at the gene ends were 4 bases for V and 5 bases for J; bases not matched to a gene: 16. Germline loops: CDR1 SGHTA, CDR2 FQGNSA. This CDR3 reads CASSSPPSGRAFLETQYF. In nucleotides, the CDR3 is TGTGCCAGCAGCTCCCCACCGAGCGGGAGGGCCTTTCTGGAGACCCAGTACTTC.

This chain links TRBV25-1 with TRBJ2-5; a possible D gene is TRBD1 (6 bases). CDR1 is MGHDK, CDR2 SYGVNS, per germline. This CDR3 has 17 amino acids. V was trimmed by 5 bases and J by 2 bases, leaving 21 bases between them. This CDR3 is CASSPPPGQFGQETQYF. Here the CDR3 DNA reads TGTGCCAGCAGTCCTCCCCCAGGACAGTTTGGTCAAGAGACCCAGTACTTC.

This rearrangement joins TRBV15 to TRBJ1-3; D unclear. This CDR3 has 16 residues. CDR1 and CDR2 (germline): LNHNV, YYDKDF (reference sequence). Trimming took off 1 base at V and 0 bases at J, with 10 bases between the two ends. This CDR3 reads CATSRAYGVSGNTIYF. CDR3 DNA sequence: TGTGCCACCAGCAGAGCATACGGGGTCTCTGGAAACACCATATATTTT.

V usage is TRBV5-4 and J usage is TRBJ2-7, with D maybe TRBD2 (6 bases). This CDR3 has 17 residues. V lost 5 bases to trimming and J lost 0 bases, with 21 bases between them. Germline V gene lookup returns CDR1 SGHNT and CDR2 YYREEE (reference sequence). The CDR3 DNA reads as TGTGCCAGCAGGGAGGTACCGGGACTCAGGAGCTCCTACGAGCAGTACTTC. The encoded protein is CASREVPGLRSSYEQYF. The variable domain in full, with the rest retrieved from reference TRBV5-4 and TRBJ2-7, is ETGVTQSPTHLIKTRGQQVTLRCSSQSGHNTVSWYQQALGQGPQFIFQYYREEENGRGNFPPRFSGLQFPNYSSELNVNALELDDSALYLCASREVPGLRSSYEQYFGPGTRLTVT.

The CDR3 nucleotides read TGTGCCATCAGGCCCTTAGCGGGAGGTGAGGATGAGCAGTTCTTC. It encodes CAIRPLAGGEDEQFF. This sequence joins TRBV10-3 and TRBJ2-1, with 10 bases matching TRBD2. This CDR3 has 15 amino acids. Germline V gene lookup returns CDR1 ENHRY and CDR2 SYGVKD. J gave up 8 bases and V 6 bases, and 10 bases lay outside the gene matches.

This clone was observed a handful of times. V gene TRBV6-6 combines with J gene TRBJ1-2; D is ambiguous. Per germline, CDR1 MNHNY and CDR2 SVGAGI (reference sequence). Trimming cost V 6 bases and J 2 bases, with 10 bases left between them. The CDR3 extends over 13 amino acids. CDR3 DNA: TGTGCCAGCAGGGGAGACGGGAACTATGGCTACACCTTC. This gives the protein CASRGDGNYGYTF.

The chain combines TRBV4-3 with TRBJ1-1, with 11 bases identical to TRBD1. The germline V gene has CDR1 LGHNA and CDR2 YSLEER. The V and J ends lost 3 bases and 6 bases, in that order; junction bases with no gene match: 3. The CDR3 has 14 amino acids. Here the CDR3 reads CASSQDRGLAEAFF. For the CDR3, the DNA is TGCGCCAGCAGCCAGGACAGGGGGCTCGCTGAAGCTTTCTTT.

The chain recombines TRBV27 with TRBJ2-1, with 7 bases fitting TRBD2. With 3 bases clipped from V and 10 bases from J, the junction kept 9 bases outside the gene matches. The CDR3 sequence is 14 residues long. CDR1 and CDR2 from the germline V gene are MNHEY and SMNVEV (reference sequence). DNA of the CDR3: TGTGCCAGCAGTTTTGGGGGAGGGCCCTGGGAGCAGTTCTTC. Its protein product is CASSFGGGPWEQFF.

The rearrangement uses TRBV28 and TRBJ2-1, with D perhaps matching TRBD1 (6 bases). V was trimmed by 6 bases and J by 8 bases, leaving 8 bases between them. Germline V gene data show CDR1 as MDHEN and CDR2 as SYDVKM. This CDR3 has 11 amino acids. Here the CDR3 DNA reads TGTGCCAGCAGACAGGGAGATGAGCAGTTCTTC. Amino acid sequence: CASRQGDEQFF.

The V gene is TRBV5-1, the J gene TRBJ2-3, with TRBD2 matching over 7 bases. The CDR3 loop spans 18 amino acids. The ends lost 0 bases at V and 4 bases at J; junction bases unmatched: 14. CDR1 is SGHRS, CDR2 YFSETQ, per germline. CDR3 sequence: CASSLVPTPTSLADTQYF. The CDR3 bases are TGCGCCAGCAGCTTGGTCCCGACCCCGACTAGCTTGGCAGATACGCAGTATTTT.

For the CDR3, the DNA is TGTGCCAGCAGCCCGTGGGGGCCCCGAGATGAGCAGTTCTTC. Protein: CASSPWGPRDEQFF. This chain connects TRBV6-1 to TRBJ2-1; possibly TRBD1 for D (6 bases). Germline CDR1 MNHNS, CDR2 SASEGT. CDR3 size: 14 residues. V was pared by 6 bases and J by 8 bases, with 17 bases between.

This chain links TRBV11-2 with TRBJ1-1; a weak D match, TRBD1 (6 bases). CDR1 is SGHAT and CDR2 is FQNNGV in the germline V gene. V was clipped by 5 bases and J by 8 bases, with 18 bases between them. CDR3 length: 14 residues. Written as DNA, the CDR3 is TGTGCCAGCAGCAAGGTACAGGGCAGAGGGGAAGCTTTCTTT. It is translated as CASSKVQGRGEAFF.

This clone was counted a single time. V and J are TRBV15 and TRBJ2-4, with TRBD1 as a possible D gene (5 bases). Looked up from germline, CDR1 is LNHNV and CDR2 is YYDKDF (reference sequence). This CDR3 contains 15 residues. Trimming removed 4 bases at V and 0 bases at J, with 10 bases between. For the CDR3, the DNA is TGTGCCACCAGCAACGACAGACTAGCCAAAAACATTCAGTACTTC. Amino acid sequence: CATSNDRLAKNIQYF.